These T cell receptor beta chains were read from a single sample in a study of T cell changes during pregnancy in multiple sclerosis. Clones were read by immunoSEQ multiplex PCR, and TCRdb kept only the in-frame ones, dropping some. The sample has 40,000 or so clones; around 90% are singletons. This specimen was CD8+ T cells from peripheral blood mononuclear cells, taken after pregnancy. The receptors stem from a female donor with multiple sclerosis, enrolled in a pregnancy study. The CDR3 runs from the conserved cysteine through the conserved F or W. Each record gives: D gene, clone size, V gene, J gene, CDR3 DNA, CDR3 protein. D genes are given only for firm matches. Size is stated for part of the rows, as once, few or many counts, or as a class when the clone is expanded.

d_gene: .
abundance: .
v_gene: TRBV6-1
j_gene: TRBJ2-6
CDR3nt: TGTGCCAGCAGTGAAGAAGTTTCCTGGCTCTCTGGGGCCAACGTCCTGACTTTC
CDR3aa: CASSEEVSWLSGANVLTF

d_gene: .
abundance: once
v_gene: TRBV10-3
j_gene: TRBJ2-7
CDR3nt: TGTGCCATCAGTGAGTCGGGTTTGACTCTCGAGCAGTACTTC
CDR3aa: CAISESGLTLEQYF

d_gene: TRBD1
abundance: .
v_gene: TRBV2
j_gene: TRBJ2-7
CDR3nt: TGTGCCAGCACGGGACAGAACTACGAGCAGTACTTC
CDR3aa: CASTGQNYEQYF

d_gene: .
abundance: .
v_gene: TRBV7-3
j_gene: TRBJ1-1
CDR3nt: TGTGCCAGCAGCTCACGCTTACAGCCTGACACTGAAGCTTTCTTT
CDR3aa: CASSSRLQPDTEAFF

d_gene: .
abundance: .
v_gene: TRBV6-1
j_gene: TRBJ1-3
CDR3nt: TGTGCCAGCAGTGAACCATTTGTGGGGAGCGGAAACACCATATATTTT
CDR3aa: CASSEPFVGSGNTIYF

d_gene: TRBD2
abundance: once
v_gene: TRBV7-6
j_gene: TRBJ2-1
CDR3nt: TGTGCCAGCAGCGCACTAAGCGGGGGGGCCTTTGGGTCCTACAATGAGCAGTTCTTC
CDR3aa: CASSALSGGAFGSYNEQFF

d_gene: TRBD1
abundance: .
v_gene: TRBV7-6
j_gene: TRBJ2-1
CDR3nt: TGTGCCAGCAGCAGACGGACAGGGGGCATCTACAATGAGCAGTTCTTC
CDR3aa: CASSRRTGGIYNEQFF

d_gene: .
abundance: .
v_gene: TRBV11-2
j_gene: TRBJ2-7
CDR3nt: TGTGCCAGCAGCTCTCTGACAGTTTTTAGCCCATTCAGCTACGAGCAGTACTTC
CDR3aa: CASSSLTVFSPFSYEQYF

d_gene: .
abundance: .
v_gene: TRBV29-1
j_gene: TRBJ1-2
CDR3nt: TGCAGCGTTTTGGGCCTCTCTAACTATGGCTACACCTTC
CDR3aa: CSVLGLSNYGYTF

d_gene: TRBD2
abundance: .
v_gene: TRBV15
j_gene: TRBJ2-1
CDR3nt: TGTGCCACCAGCTTCGGGGGGAATGAGCAGTTCTTC
CDR3aa: CATSFGGNEQFF

d_gene: .
abundance: once
v_gene: TRBV7-3
j_gene: TRBJ2-7
CDR3nt: TGTGCCAGCAGCTTCGGGTGGGGCGACGAGCAGTACTTC
CDR3aa: CASSFGWGDEQYF

d_gene: .
abundance: .
v_gene: TRBV5-1
j_gene: TRBJ2-7
CDR3nt: TGCGCCAGCAGCTTGGCTTCGAGCGGTACCCTCTACGAGCAGTACTTC
CDR3aa: CASSLASSGTLYEQYF

d_gene: .
abundance: .
v_gene: TRBV5-1
j_gene: TRBJ1-5
CDR3nt: TGCGCCAGCAGCGGATACCCAGGTGGCAATCAGCCCCAGCATTTT
CDR3aa: CASSGYPGGNQPQHF

d_gene: TRBD1
abundance: .
v_gene: TRBV9
j_gene: TRBJ2-1
CDR3nt: TGTGCCAGCAGCCTCCGGACAGGAGACGGCAATAAGCAGTTCTTC
CDR3aa: CASSLRTGDGNKQFF

d_gene: .
abundance: .
v_gene: TRBV2
j_gene: TRBJ2-2
CDR3nt: TGTGCCAGCAAGGTGGGAGGTGGCACCGGGGAGCTGTTTTTT
CDR3aa: CASKVGGGTGELFF

d_gene: TRBD2
abundance: .
v_gene: TRBV9
j_gene: TRBJ2-5
CDR3nt: TGTGCCAGCAGCCCTCGACTAGCGGAAGAGACCCAGTACTTC
CDR3aa: CASSPRLAEETQYF

d_gene: .
abundance: .
v_gene: TRBV5-6
j_gene: TRBJ2-3
CDR3nt: TGTGCCAGCAGTCAGGACAACCTGAGACCAGATACGCAGTATTTT
CDR3aa: CASSQDNLRPDTQYF

d_gene: .
abundance: .
v_gene: TRBV18
j_gene: TRBJ1-1
CDR3nt: TGTGCCAGCTCACCGGATGTGAGGATTCCCATACCCACTGAAGCTTTCTTT
CDR3aa: CASSPDVRIPIPTEAFF

d_gene: .
abundance: .
v_gene: TRBV30
j_gene: TRBJ1-2
CDR3nt: TGTGCCTGGACAGGGGAATCGACGCGAGATGGCTACACCTTC
CDR3aa: CAWTGESTRDGYTF

d_gene: TRBD2
abundance: .
v_gene: TRBV27
j_gene: TRBJ2-1
CDR3nt: TGTGCCAGCAGCAGAAGCGGGAGGAAGACCTACAATGAGCAGTTCTTC
CDR3aa: CASSRSGRKTYNEQFF

d_gene: .
abundance: .
v_gene: TRBV18
j_gene: TRBJ2-4
CDR3nt: TGTGCCAGCTCACCGAAGGACAGATTCAAGGGGAACATTCAGTACTTC
CDR3aa: CASSPKDRFKGNIQYF

d_gene: TRBD1
abundance: .
v_gene: TRBV10-3
j_gene: TRBJ1-2
CDR3nt: TGTGCCATCAGAGAACAGGGGTATGGCTACACCTTC
CDR3aa: CAIREQGYGYTF

d_gene: TRBD2
abundance: .
v_gene: TRBV6-5
j_gene: TRBJ2-2
CDR3nt: TGTGCCAGCAGGCCGACTAGCGCGAACACCGGGGAGCTGTTTTTT
CDR3aa: CASRPTSANTGELFF

d_gene: .
abundance: once
v_gene: TRBV27
j_gene: TRBJ1-2
CDR3nt: TGTGCCAGCACCTCGCTAGACAGCCTCTATTATGGCTACACCTTC
CDR3aa: CASTSLDSLYYGYTF

d_gene: TRBD2
abundance: .
v_gene: TRBV7-9
j_gene: TRBJ2-2
CDR3nt: TGTGCCAGCAGCTCCACTGGCGGGAGCGTTTCCGGGGAGCTGTTTTTT
CDR3aa: CASSSTGGSVSGELFF

d_gene: .
abundance: .
v_gene: TRBV9
j_gene: TRBJ2-1
CDR3nt: TGTGCCAGCAGCGTAGGTACTTACAATGAGCAGTTCTTC
CDR3aa: CASSVGTYNEQFF

d_gene: .
abundance: .
v_gene: TRBV28
j_gene: TRBJ1-1
CDR3nt: TGTGCCAGCAGTTTAATCGTCCAGGGAGGGATGAACACTGAAGCTTTCTTT
CDR3aa: CASSLIVQGGMNTEAFF

d_gene: TRBD1
abundance: .
v_gene: TRBV7-9
j_gene: TRBJ1-4
CDR3nt: TGTGCCAGCAGCCCGGACAGGGAAAAACTGTTTTTT
CDR3aa: CASSPDREKLFF

d_gene: .
abundance: .
v_gene: TRBV7-9
j_gene: TRBJ2-7
CDR3nt: TGTGCCAGCAGCTTAACGGTATTTCAGCAGTACTTC
CDR3aa: CASSLTVFQQYF

d_gene: .
abundance: .
v_gene: TRBV6-1
j_gene: TRBJ2-7
CDR3nt: TGTGCCAGCAGTACATCGGCGGTCTCCTACGAGCAGTACTTC
CDR3aa: CASSTSAVSYEQYF

d_gene: .
abundance: .
v_gene: TRBV7-6
j_gene: TRBJ2-1
CDR3nt: TGTGCCAGCAGCATCTCAGGGGGACTGGGCTCCTACAATGAGCAGTTCTTC
CDR3aa: CASSISGGLGSYNEQFF

d_gene: .
abundance: .
v_gene: TRBV5-1
j_gene: TRBJ1-6
CDR3nt: TGCGCCAGCAGCCCGGACAGTCTGCATTCACCCCTCCACTTT
CDR3aa: CASSPDSLHSPLHF

d_gene: TRBD2
abundance: .
v_gene: TRBV30
j_gene: TRBJ2-5
CDR3nt: TGTGCGGGGAGCGGGGGTTGGGAGACCCAGTACTTC
CDR3aa: CAGSGGWETQYF

d_gene: .
abundance: .
v_gene: TRBV5-1
j_gene: TRBJ2-7
CDR3nt: TGCGCCAGCAGCTCCATAGGGGGACCCTACGAGCAGTACTTC
CDR3aa: CASSSIGGPYEQYF

d_gene: TRBD1
abundance: once
v_gene: TRBV13
j_gene: TRBJ1-1
CDR3nt: TGTGCCAGCAGCCCCACAGGGGGAGATAAGGGTGAAGCTTTCTTT
CDR3aa: CASSPTGGDKGEAFF

d_gene: TRBD1
abundance: .
v_gene: TRBV27
j_gene: TRBJ2-1
CDR3nt: TGTGCCAGCAGTTGGACAGGGGATGAGCAGTTCTTC
CDR3aa: CASSWTGDEQFF

d_gene: TRBD1
abundance: .
v_gene: TRBV29-1
j_gene: TRBJ1-2
CDR3nt: TGCAGCGTTGCAGGGACAGGGGATGACTATGGCTACACCTTC
CDR3aa: CSVAGTGDDYGYTF

d_gene: .
abundance: many
v_gene: TRBV16
j_gene: TRBJ2-3
CDR3nt: TGTGCCAGCAGCCCCTTTTCAGATACGCAGTATTTT
CDR3aa: CASSPFSDTQYF

d_gene: .
abundance: .
v_gene: TRBV29-1
j_gene: TRBJ1-2
CDR3nt: TGCAGCGTACAGAGACAGTCGGGCGGCTACACCTTC
CDR3aa: CSVQRQSGGYTF

d_gene: .
abundance: .
v_gene: TRBV4-1
j_gene: TRBJ2-1
CDR3nt: TGCGCCAGCAGCCAGAGGCTAGGAGTTGGCAATGAGCAGTTCTTC
CDR3aa: CASSQRLGVGNEQFF

d_gene: .
abundance: once
v_gene: TRBV6-5
j_gene: TRBJ2-1
CDR3nt: TGTGCCAGCAGCCTAGCTGGAGAGGTCTACAATGAGCAGTTCTTC
CDR3aa: CASSLAGEVYNEQFF